The rows below give T cell receptor beta chains drawn from one sample of a study of T cells in Graves' hyperthyroidism and ophthalmopathy. Using its own MiXCR run on the multiplex PCR reads, TCRdb lists one record per CDR3 protein. The top ten hold around 12% of the sample, which has around 600,000 distinct CDR3 sequences, 14% seen once. The sequencing sample was made of blood. The receptors originated from a woman aged 50 to 60 with Graves' ophthalmopathy. CDR3s include the opening cysteine and the closing phenylalanine or tryptophan. Each record gives: CDR3 DNA, CDR3 protein, clone size, J gene, D gene, V gene, CDR3 length. A D gene is named only where the DNA matches it firmly. Size values are once, few and many counts, or a class for expanded clones, and some rows have none.

CDR3 DNA: TGTGCCAGCAGTTGGTATGTAGGGTACTACGAGCAGTACTTC
CDR3 protein: CASSWYVGYYEQYF
clone size: many
J gene: TRBJ2-7
D gene: NA
V gene: TRBV6-2/TRBV6-3
CDR3 length: 14

CDR3 DNA: TGCAGCGTCTCAAATCTAGGAGCGGCCGGGGAGCTGTTTTTT
CDR3 protein: CSVSNLGAAGELFF
clone size: few
J gene: TRBJ2-2
D gene: NA
V gene: TRBV29-1
CDR3 length: 14

CDR3 DNA: TGCGCCAGCACGAAACTAGCGGGAGTATCCAATGAGCAGTTCTTC
CDR3 protein: CASTKLAGVSNEQFF
clone size: many
J gene: TRBJ2-1
D gene: TRBD2
V gene: TRBV5-1
CDR3 length: 15

CDR3 DNA: TGTGCCAGCAGCCTGGCCCCCTCGGGGCAGTACTTC
CDR3 protein: CASSLAPSGQYF
clone size: many
J gene: TRBJ2-7
D gene: NA
V gene: TRBV13
CDR3 length: 12

CDR3 DNA: TGTGCCAGCAGCAGGGGTGGACTAGCGGCGGAGACCCAGTACTTC
CDR3 protein: CASSRGGLAAETQYF
clone size: many
J gene: TRBJ2-5
D gene: TRBD2
V gene: TRBV7-2
CDR3 length: 15

CDR3 DNA: TGTGCCTGGAGTGTACAACTCCCCCCGGGACAGGCCGAAAAACTGTTTTTT
CDR3 protein: CAWSVQLPPGQAEKLFF
clone size: many
J gene: TRBJ1-4
D gene: TRBD1
V gene: TRBV30
CDR3 length: 17

CDR3 DNA: TGTGCCAGCAGTTACTCCACAGGGTTCGCGAACCCGTCTGAGGGCTACACCTTC
CDR3 protein: CASSYSTGFANPSEGYTF
clone size: few
J gene: TRBJ1-2
D gene: NA
V gene: TRBV6-2/TRBV6-3
CDR3 length: 18

CDR3 DNA: TGTGCCAGCAGCCCTACACAGGGGTCCCATAGCAATCAGCCCCAGCATTTT
CDR3 protein: CASSPTQGSHSNQPQHF
clone size: NA
J gene: TRBJ1-5
D gene: TRBD1
V gene: TRBV27
CDR3 length: 17

CDR3 DNA: TGCAGTGCCATTCTGAGCTCCGGGACCTTCACAGATACGCAGTATTTT
CDR3 protein: CSAILSSGTFTDTQYF
clone size: many
J gene: TRBJ2-3
D gene: NA
V gene: TRBV20-1
CDR3 length: 16

CDR3 DNA: TGTGCCAGCAGTGAGACTTTCCACCGGTCTAGCACAGATACGCAGTATTTT
CDR3 protein: CASSETFHRSSTDTQYF
clone size: many
J gene: TRBJ2-3
D gene: NA
V gene: TRBV6-1
CDR3 length: 17

CDR3 DNA: TGTGCCAGCAGCCAAGATGCGAGGAGCGGGAGGGCCGGTGAGACCCAGTACTTC
CDR3 protein: CASSQDARSGRAGETQYF
clone size: few
J gene: TRBJ2-5
D gene: TRBD2
V gene: TRBV4-2
CDR3 length: 18

CDR3 DNA: TGTGCCAGCAGCCCACCAATCGTGAGCTCCTACAATGAGCAGTTCTTC
CDR3 protein: CASSPPIVSSYNEQFF
clone size: many
J gene: TRBJ2-1
D gene: NA
V gene: TRBV7-8
CDR3 length: 16

CDR3 DNA: TGCGCCAGCAGCCGCACAGGGGCCGCCGAGCATGAGCAGTTCTTC
CDR3 protein: CASSRTGAAEHEQFF
clone size: few
J gene: TRBJ2-1
D gene: TRBD1
V gene: TRBV4-3
CDR3 length: 15

CDR3 DNA: TGTGCCAGCAGCTTATACAGGCAAGAGACCCAGTACTTC
CDR3 protein: CASSLYRQETQYF
clone size: many
J gene: TRBJ2-5
D gene: NA
V gene: TRBV7-3
CDR3 length: 13

CDR3 DNA: TGTGCCAGTGGACAGGGGGTACTTACCGGGGAGCTGCTTTTT
CDR3 protein: CASGQGVLTGELLF
clone size: few
J gene: TRBJ2-2
D gene: TRBD1
V gene: TRBV27
CDR3 length: 14

CDR3 DNA: TGTGCCAGCAGCTCAAGCGGGAGGGCCCCAAAGACCCAGTACTTC
CDR3 protein: CASSSSGRAPKTQYF
clone size: few
J gene: TRBJ2-5
D gene: TRBD2
V gene: TRBV5-6
CDR3 length: 15

CDR3 DNA: TGTGCCAGCAGCGTCACCGGGACTAGCGTGAACGAGCAGTACTTC
CDR3 protein: CASSVTGTSVNEQYF
clone size: many
J gene: TRBJ2-7
D gene: TRBD2
V gene: TRBV9
CDR3 length: 15

CDR3 DNA: TGCGCCAGCAGCATGGCCCCTGCTCTTGAGCAGTTCTTC
CDR3 protein: CASSMAPALEQFF
clone size: many
J gene: TRBJ2-1
D gene: NA
V gene: TRBV5-1
CDR3 length: 13

CDR3 DNA: TGTGCCAGCAGGTTCACCGGGACAGGGAGCAATGAGCAGTTCTTC
CDR3 protein: CASRFTGTGSNEQFF
clone size: many
J gene: TRBJ2-1
D gene: TRBD1
V gene: TRBV7-2
CDR3 length: 15

CDR3 DNA: TGTGCCAGCAGCCCCGAATGGGCGGGAAGCTCCTACAATGAGCAGTTCTTC
CDR3 protein: CASSPEWAGSSYNEQFF
clone size: many
J gene: TRBJ2-1
D gene: NA
V gene: TRBV7-6
CDR3 length: 17

CDR3 DNA: TGTGCCAGCAGCCCCAGGAGGGTCTCCTACAATGAGCAGTTCTTC
CDR3 protein: CASSPRRVSYNEQFF
clone size: many
J gene: TRBJ2-1
D gene: NA
V gene: TRBV28
CDR3 length: 15

CDR3 DNA: TGCAGTGCTACCTCACCCCTCCACTTT
CDR3 protein: CSATSPLHF
clone size: many
J gene: TRBJ1-6
D gene: NA
V gene: TRBV20-1
CDR3 length: 9

CDR3 DNA: TGTGCCAGCAGTCAGCACCCAGACAGGGTTACTGAAGCTTTCTTT
CDR3 protein: CASSQHPDRVTEAFF
clone size: many
J gene: TRBJ1-1
D gene: TRBD1
V gene: TRBV6-2/TRBV6-3
CDR3 length: 15

CDR3 DNA: TGTGCCAGCAGTGAAGCGCGTGAAGCTTTCTTT
CDR3 protein: CASSEAREAFF
clone size: many
J gene: TRBJ1-1
D gene: NA
V gene: TRBV2
CDR3 length: 11

CDR3 DNA: TGTGCCAGCGGGCCGGGACAGGGATACTACGAGCAGTACTTC
CDR3 protein: CASGPGQGYYEQYF
clone size: many
J gene: TRBJ2-7
D gene: TRBD1
V gene: TRBV28
CDR3 length: 14

CDR3 DNA: TGCAGTGCTATGAGCGGGAGGGTGTATCCCCATGAGCAGTTCTTC
CDR3 protein: CSAMSGRVYPHEQFF
clone size: many
J gene: TRBJ2-1
D gene: TRBD2
V gene: TRBV20-1
CDR3 length: 15

CDR3 DNA: TGTGCCAGCAGCTCCCTGGGCAGGGGCTATGAGCAGTTCTTC
CDR3 protein: CASSSLGRGYEQFF
clone size: NA
J gene: TRBJ2-1
D gene: NA
V gene: TRBV5-6
CDR3 length: 14

CDR3 DNA: TGTGCCAGTAGTATCTTCGTGGGACAGAGAGCTAGCAATCAGCCCCAGCATTTT
CDR3 protein: CASSIFVGQRASNQPQHF
clone size: few
J gene: TRBJ1-5
D gene: TRBD1
V gene: TRBV19
CDR3 length: 18

CDR3 DNA: TGTGCCTGGAGTGTAAAACGGATCTACACCACGCAGGGGACAAGGAATGAGCAGTTCTTC
CDR3 protein: CAWSVKRIYTTQGTRNEQFF
clone size: few
J gene: TRBJ2-1
D gene: NA
V gene: TRBV30
CDR3 length: 20

CDR3 DNA: TGTGCCAGCAGCTTACAAGTCCCCGGGACAATTTATCTCTATGGCTACACCTTC
CDR3 protein: CASSLQVPGTIYLYGYTF
clone size: many
J gene: TRBJ1-2
D gene: NA
V gene: TRBV11-3
CDR3 length: 18

CDR3 DNA: TGTGCCAGCAGTTACCTCAACGGGGGCTCGAGCACTGAAGCTTTCTTT
CDR3 protein: CASSYLNGGSSTEAFF
clone size: NA
J gene: TRBJ1-1
D gene: NA
V gene: TRBV6-2/TRBV6-3
CDR3 length: 16

CDR3 DNA: TGTGCCAGCAGCTTCGGGACAGGGCTGTATGATGGCTACACCTTC
CDR3 protein: CASSFGTGLYDGYTF
clone size: many
J gene: TRBJ1-2
D gene: TRBD1
V gene: TRBV7-2
CDR3 length: 15

CDR3 DNA: TGTGCCAGCGGACAGGGGTCTGAAGACACTGAAGCTTTCTTT
CDR3 protein: CASGQGSEDTEAFF
clone size: NA
J gene: TRBJ1-1
D gene: TRBD1
V gene: TRBV9
CDR3 length: 14

CDR3 DNA: TGCAGTGCTAGGAGTACACAGGGGGCCAGCAATCAGCCCCAGCATTTT
CDR3 protein: CSARSTQGASNQPQHF
clone size: many
J gene: TRBJ1-5
D gene: TRBD1
V gene: TRBV20-1
CDR3 length: 16

CDR3 DNA: TGTGCCATCAGTGACCTAGGGAACTACAATGAGCAGTTCTTC
CDR3 protein: CAISDLGNYNEQFF
clone size: many
J gene: TRBJ2-1
D gene: NA
V gene: TRBV10-3
CDR3 length: 14

CDR3 DNA: TGTGCCAGCAGCTTAAACACGGCTAGCGGAAGGTACGCTGAGCAGTTCTTC
CDR3 protein: CASSLNTASGRYAEQFF
clone size: many
J gene: TRBJ2-1
D gene: TRBD2
V gene: TRBV7-2
CDR3 length: 17

CDR3 DNA: TGTGCCACCAGCAGAGCCCCAGGGCTGAGGGGGGCCAACGTCCTGACTTTC
CDR3 protein: CATSRAPGLRGANVLTF
clone size: few
J gene: TRBJ2-6
D gene: NA
V gene: TRBV15
CDR3 length: 17

CDR3 DNA: TGTGCCAGTAGTCGAGGACGGTATAGCAATCAGCCCCAGCATTTT
CDR3 protein: CASSRGRYSNQPQHF
clone size: many
J gene: TRBJ1-5
D gene: NA
V gene: TRBV19
CDR3 length: 15

CDR3 DNA: TGTGCCAGCAGCCAAGATTTTTGGGAGACCCAGTACTTC
CDR3 protein: CASSQDFWETQYF
clone size: many
J gene: TRBJ2-5
D gene: NA
V gene: TRBV14
CDR3 length: 13

CDR3 DNA: TGCGCCAGCAGCCAAGACCGGGATATCAATCAGCCCCAGCATTTT
CDR3 protein: CASSQDRDINQPQHF
clone size: NA
J gene: TRBJ1-5
D gene: NA
V gene: TRBV4-3
CDR3 length: 15

CDR3 DNA: TGTGGCAGCAGCGTGGATAGCGGAGAAACAGATACGCAGTATTTT
CDR3 protein: CGSSVDSGETDTQYF
clone size: NA
J gene: TRBJ2-3
D gene: NA
V gene: TRBV9
CDR3 length: 15

CDR3 DNA: TGTGCCAGCAGTACCCCCTCGGGACCCACAGATACGCAGTATTTT
CDR3 protein: CASSTPSGPTDTQYF
clone size: many
J gene: TRBJ2-3
D gene: NA
V gene: TRBV6-1
CDR3 length: 15

CDR3 DNA: TGTGCCAGCAGTCCCCGGACAGGGGCTGGAAACACCATATATTTT
CDR3 protein: CASSPRTGAGNTIYF
clone size: NA
J gene: TRBJ1-3
D gene: TRBD1
V gene: TRBV6-1
CDR3 length: 15